The 27 T cell receptor beta chains given below trace back to one sample, sequenced in a study of human T cells and chemical hapten exposure. TCRdb re-called the RACE reads with MiXCR, one entry per CDR3 protein. Of tens of thousands of distinct CDR3 sequences listed, 10% are singletons. Time point here: patch test 1, 2 weeks after DPC sensitization. Treatment: therapeutic diphenylcyclopropenone sensitization with weekly scalp DPC. The specimen comprised whole blood, sampled in connection with sensitization to the hapten diphenylcyclopropenone (DPC). These receptors all stem from a woman between 50 and 59 years old with alopecia areata. Some clones in this sample may be carry-over from other donors' samples.

The chain combines TRBV2 with TRBJ2-1; 9 bases align to TRBD1. Per the germline V gene, CDR1 is SNHLY and CDR2 is FYNNEI. With 6 bases clipped from V and 4 bases from J, the junction kept 4 bases outside the gene matches. The CDR3 is 14 amino acids. The CDR3 DNA is TGTGCCAGCAGAGGGACAGGGATTTACAATGAGCAGTTCTTC. It is translated as CASRGTGIYNEQFF.

This chain links TRBV29-1 with TRBJ2-6, with TRBD1 matching 9 bases. Unmatched junction bases numbered 12, after V lost 6 bases and J lost 0 bases. The length of the CDR3 is 18 residues. CDR1 SQVTM and CDR2 ANQGSEA come from the germline V gene. The chain's CDR3 is CSVGEPGQGISGANVLTF. Here the CDR3 DNA reads TGCAGCGTGGGAGAACCGGGACAGGGCATCTCTGGGGCCAACGTCCTGACTTTC.

This chain links TRBV28 with TRBJ2-2, with 8 bases fitting TRBD1. Trimming cost V 2 bases and J 4 bases; bases outside gene matches: 6. This CDR3 spans 16 amino acids. Germline CDR1 and CDR2: MDHEN and SYDVKM. CDR3 DNA: TGTGCCAGCAGTTTACAGATGACAGGGGCCACCGGGGAGCTGTTTTTT. It is translated as CASSLQMTGATGELFF. The entire variable domain, with the rest obtained from reference TRBV28 and TRBJ2-2, is as follows: DVKVTQSSRYLVKRTGEKVFLECVQDMDHENMFWYRQDPGLGLRLIYFSYDVKMKEKGDIPEGYSVSREKKERFSLILESASTNQTSMYLCASSLQMTGATGELFFGEGSRLTVL.

The chain combines TRBV5-6 with TRBJ2-2; D ambiguous. CDR3 length: 14 amino acids. Germline values: CDR1 SGHDT, CDR2 YYEEEE. Trimming cost V 0 bases and J 4 bases, with 7 bases left between them. CDR3 in amino acids: CASSLARFTGELFF. DNA for the CDR3: TGTGCCAGCAGCTTGGCGCGATTCACCGGGGAGCTGTTTTTT.

V gene TRBV25-1 combines with J gene TRBJ2-1; D uncertain. The CDR3 sequence is 11 residues long. V was shortened by 4 bases and J by 10 bases, with 8 bases between the two germline ends. Germline CDR1 and CDR2: MGHDK and SYGVNS. The CDR3 coding sequence is TGTGCCAGCAGTGGGCCCTGGGAGCAGTTCTTC. Protein sequence: CASSGPWEQFF.

This clonotype was observed a few times. The gene calls are TRBV9 and TRBJ2-7; D not certain. Germline CDR1 reads SGDLS; CDR2 reads YYNGEE. This CDR3 region has 14 residues. V was clipped by 0 bases and J by 3 bases, with 10 bases between them. The CDR3 region has the DNA TGTGCCAGCAGCGTAGCTTTCGGGCTCTACGAGCAGTACTTC. Its translation: CASSVAFGLYEQYF.

The chain combines TRBV11-2 with TRBJ2-1; D is unclear. Deletions cut 5 bases from V and 4 bases from J, with 33 bases between. Germline V CDR1 and CDR2: SGHAT, FQNNGV. The CDR3 contains 21 residues. CDR3 nucleotides: TGTGCCAGCAGCCCCACACGTCTCGGATCCTCGGCTGGCGGCAAGTACAATGAGCAGTTCTTC. Translated: CASSPTRLGSSAGGKYNEQFF.

The V gene is TRBV28, the J gene TRBJ2-5; TRBD1 or TRBD2 may be the D gene (5 bases each). This CDR3 spans 17 amino acids. Germline V gives CDR1 MDHEN, CDR2 SYDVKM. V was pared by 3 bases and J by 1 base, with 18 bases between. The CDR3 here is CASSLGLANTIQETQYF. CDR3 nucleotides: TGTGCCAGCAGTTTGGGGCTAGCAAACACAATCCAAGAGACCCAGTACTTC. Looking up the rest from reference TRBV28 and TRBJ2-5 gives the full variable domain: DVKVTQSSRYLVKRTGEKVFLECVQDMDHENMFWYRQDPGLGLRLIYFSYDVKMKEKGDIPEGYSVSREKKERFSLILESASTNQTSMYLCASSLGLANTIQETQYFGPGTRLLVL.

The V gene is TRBV18, the J gene TRBJ2-3; weak D call: TRBD1 (5 bases). Germline CDR1 reads KGHSH; CDR2 reads LQKENI. Trimming took off 0 bases at V and 4 bases at J, with 14 bases between the two ends. The CDR3 is made up of 16 amino acids. The CDR3 nucleotides read TGTGCCAGCTCACCACCGGGCGGCAGGGCGGCAGATACGCAGTATTTT. This encodes CASSPPGGRAADTQYF.

This clonotype was counted between two and nine times. This chain uses TRBV30 with TRBJ2-1, with D possibly being TRBD2 (6 bases). Looked up from germline, CDR1 is GTSNPN and CDR2 is SVGIG (reference sequence). V was trimmed by 5 bases and J by 7 bases, leaving 21 bases between them. The CDR3 covers 15 residues. The chain's CDR3 is CAWQAGARRGNEQFF. Here the CDR3 DNA reads TGTGCCTGGCAAGCCGGGGCGCGGAGGGGAAATGAGCAGTTCTTC.

The V gene is TRBV29-1, the J gene TRBJ2-1; the D is unclear. Per germline, CDR1 SQVTM and CDR2 ANQGSEA. There are 12 residues in the CDR3. Trimming took 1 base from V and 7 from J, leaving 8 bases between them. CDR3 sequence reads: CSVEVSANEQFF. CDR3 nucleotide sequence: TGCAGCGTTGAAGTTTCGGCGAATGAGCAGTTCTTC.

This clonotype was seen a few times. V usage is TRBV5-5 and J usage is TRBJ2-7; 10 nucleotides line up with TRBD1. Germline lookup yields CDR1 SGHKS and CDR2 YYEKEE (reference sequence). This CDR3 region has 19 residues. V was pared by 4 bases and J by 3 bases, with 19 bases of the junction left unmatched. CDR3 sequence reads: CASSRDRGITSGSFYEQYF. In DNA, the CDR3 is TGTGCCAGCAGCCGGGACAGGGGAATTACTAGCGGAAGCTTCTACGAGCAGTACTTC.

The V and J genes are TRBV5-1 and TRBJ1-5, with D unclear. The CDR3 is made up of 15 amino acids. Germline V gene data show CDR1 as SGHRS and CDR2 as YFSETQ. V lost 0 bases to trimming and J lost 0 bases, with 7 bases between them. For the CDR3, the DNA is TGCGCCAGCAGCTTGGGAGAGAATAGCAATCAGCCCCAGCATTTT. Translating gives CASSLGENSNQPQHF. The full variable domain, in which reference TRBV5-1 and TRBJ1-5 provide the parts outside the CDR3, is KAGVTQTPRYLIKTRGQQVTLSCSPISGHRSVSWYQQTPGQGLQFLFEYFSETQRNKGNFPGRFSGRQFSNSRSEMNVSTLELGDSALYLCASSLGENSNQPQHFGDGTRLSIL.

This clonotype showed up just a few times. This chain joins TRBV29-1 and TRBJ1-4; D is unresolved. Germline V gene sequence: CDR1 SQVTM, CDR2 ANQGSEA. The length of the CDR3 is 14 residues. The V and J ends lost 4 bases and 0 bases respectively, with 9 bases between them. The CDR3 loop reads CSVGDIATNEKLFF. The CDR3 bases are TGCAGCGTTGGTGACATTGCAACTAATGAAAAACTGTTTTTT.

This clonotype was detected many times. The rearrangement joins TRBV20-1 to TRBJ2-7, with D tentatively TRBD1 or TRBD2 (6 bases each). Trimming shortened V by 1 base and J by 7 bases, and 20 bases separated the two germline ends. CDR1 and CDR2 (germline): DFQATT, SNEGSKA (reference sequence). The CDR3 spans 15 residues. The CDR3 loop is CSARGAEGGRREQYF. As DNA, the CDR3 is TGCAGTGCTAGAGGGGCGGAGGGGGGCCGCCGGGAGCAGTACTTC.

This clonotype was counted ten times or more. The chain uses TRBV20-1 and TRBJ1-4; D remains unclear. This CDR3 is built from 14 residues. Germline loops: CDR1 DFQATT, CDR2 SNEGSKA (reference sequence). V lost 5 bases and J lost 0, with 10 bases in between. CDR3 protein: CSAASASTNEKLFF. The CDR3 DNA follows: TGCAGTGCTGCGTCCGCATCAACTAATGAAAAACTGTTTTTT.

This clonotype was recorded a few times. The V and J genes are TRBV5-5 and TRBJ2-1; no clear D gene. Trimming left V 2 bases short and J 4 bases short, with 7 bases between. Germline V gene sequence: CDR1 SGHKS, CDR2 YYEKEE (reference sequence). The CDR3 runs 13 residues. The CDR3 DNA reads as TGTGCCAGCAGCTTTATGTGGTACAATGAGCAGTTCTTC. Translated, it gives CASSFMWYNEQFF.

In this sample, this clonotype turned up a few times. The V gene is TRBV12-3 or TRBV12-4, the J gene TRBJ1-3; D is uncertain. V shed 6 bases and J shed 1 base, with 10 bases lying between them. This CDR3 is built from 14 residues. The CDR3 sequence is CASSRLGSGNTIYF. The CDR3 region has the DNA TGTGCCAGCAGCCGGTTAGGATCTGGAAACACCATATATTTT.

This clonotype has just a few counts. The chain couples TRBV7-3 to TRBJ2-1, with 7 bases matching TRBD1. The CDR3 consists of 15 residues. Germline loops: CDR1 SGHTA, CDR2 FQGTGA. The trim removed 5 bases at V and 7 bases at J, leaving 11 bases unmatched. The CDR3 DNA is TGTGCCAGCAGCGCCGAAGAGGGGGCATGGAATGAGCAGTTCTTC. It yields the protein CASSAEEGAWNEQFF.

The sample holds a few counts of this clonotype. The rearrangement links TRBV20-1 to TRBJ1-1; maybe TRBD1 (5 bases). Germline V gene data show CDR1 as DFQATT and CDR2 as SNEGSKA (reference sequence). The CDR3 extends over 14 amino acids. V dropped 5 bases and J dropped 1 base, with 14 bases sitting between them. The CDR3 here is CSAPISTGNTEAFF. As DNA, the CDR3 is TGCAGTGCTCCAATATCTACAGGGAACACTGAAGCTTTCTTT.

This clonotype has just a few counts. This chain uses TRBV6-2 or TRBV6-3 with TRBJ2-1; tentative D call: TRBD1 (5 bases). The CDR3 totals 15 residues. With 2 bases removed from V and 8 bases from J, the gap between germline ends came to 16 bases. In germline, CDR1 is MNHEY, CDR2 SVGEGT. CDR3 coding DNA: TGTGCCAGCAGTTACGCCGGGCTAGGGGTGGATGAGCAGTTCTTC. Protein sequence: CASSYAGLGVDEQFF.

This clonotype was counted at least ten times. The chain carries TRBV29-1 and TRBJ1-2, with D possibly matching TRBD1 (6 bases). Trimming removed 3 bases at V and 4 bases at J, with 6 bases between. Germline V gene lookup returns CDR1 SQVTM and CDR2 ANQGSEA. The length of the CDR3 is 11 residues. CDR3 amino acids: CSVDRGYGYTF. Here the CDR3 DNA reads TGCAGCGTTGACAGGGGCTATGGCTACACCTTC.

This clonotype was recorded a few times. The V and J genes are TRBV12-3 or TRBV12-4 and TRBJ1-1; the D gene is possibly TRBD1 (5 bases). The CDR3 totals 13 residues. The V and J ends lost 5 bases and 0 bases respectively, with 7 bases between them. DNA of the CDR3: TGTGCCAGCAGTCTCAGGGTGAACACTGAAGCTTTCTTT. It yields the protein CASSLRVNTEAFF.

The chain carries TRBV19 and TRBJ1-2, with D maybe TRBD1 (5 bases). The CDR3 is 14 residues long. Germline V gene sequence: CDR1 LNHDA, CDR2 SQIVND (reference sequence). Trimming took 5 bases from V and 3 from J, leaving 13 bases between them. The CDR3 region has the DNA TGTGCCAGTAGTGTCCCAGGGAGGGACTATGGCTACACCTTC. Its protein is CASSVPGRDYGYTF.

The chain links TRBV27 to TRBJ1-2, with a weak D call TRBD1 (6 bases). There are 15 residues in the CDR3. With 4 bases removed from V and 7 bases from J, the gap between germline ends came to 19 bases. CDR1 is MNHEY and CDR2 is SMNVEV in the germline V gene (reference sequence). The CDR3: CASSSAGRGLSGYTF. For the CDR3, the DNA is TGTGCCAGCAGTTCCGCGGGCAGGGGATTAAGTGGCTACACCTTC.

This clonotype was seen a handful of times. CDR3 protein: CASSSGLGNQPQHF. For the CDR3, the DNA is TGTGCCAGCAGCTCCGGACTGGGCAATCAGCCCCAGCATTTT. This chain connects TRBV11-2 to TRBJ1-5; the D is unclear. This CDR3 comprises 14 residues. Trimming left V 4 bases short and J 2 bases short, with 9 bases between. Looked up from germline, CDR1 is SGHAT and CDR2 is FQNNGV.

This clonotype was seen repeatedly, ten times or more. The J gene is TRBJ2-2, the V gene TRBV6-2 or TRBV6-3; D is unresolved. Trimming shortened V by 1 base and J by 3 bases, and 6 bases separated the two germline ends. This CDR3 has 14 amino acids. Germline CDR1 MNHEY, CDR2 SVGEGT. CDR3 coding DNA: TGTGCCAGCAGTTACTTACACCACACCGGGGAGCTGTTTTTT. This translates into CASSYLHHTGELFF.